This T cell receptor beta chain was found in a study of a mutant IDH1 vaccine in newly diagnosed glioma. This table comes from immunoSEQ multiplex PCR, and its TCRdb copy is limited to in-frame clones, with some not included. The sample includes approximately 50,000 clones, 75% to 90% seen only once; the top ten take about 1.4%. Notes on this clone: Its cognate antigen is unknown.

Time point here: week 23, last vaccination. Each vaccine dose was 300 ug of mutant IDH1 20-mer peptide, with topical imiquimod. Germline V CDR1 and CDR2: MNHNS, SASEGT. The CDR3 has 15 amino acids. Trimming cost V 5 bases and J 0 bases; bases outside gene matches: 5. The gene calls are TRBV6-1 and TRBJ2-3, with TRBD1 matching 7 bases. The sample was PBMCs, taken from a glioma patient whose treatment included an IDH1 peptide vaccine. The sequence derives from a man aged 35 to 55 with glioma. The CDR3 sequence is CASSLDRPSTDTQYF. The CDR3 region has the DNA TGTGCCAGCAGTTTGGACAGGCCTAGCACAGATACGCAGTATTTT.